The 23 T cell receptor beta chains given below trace back to one sample, sequenced in a study of control samples from healthy donors and cancer patients. The data were produced by immunoSEQ multiplex PCR, yet TCRdb's version contains in-frame clones alone and is incomplete. Among fewer than 200,000 clones listed, just over 90% were seen once. The sample comprised blood. The receptors were gathered from an older woman in good health.

The chain is built from TRBV6-2 or TRBV6-3 and TRBJ1-5; D is undetermined. Per germline, CDR1 MNHEY and CDR2 SVGEGT. The V and J ends lost 0 bases and 3 bases respectively, with 6 bases between them. The CDR3 runs to 14 residues. The CDR3: CASSYSGNNQPQHF. CDR3 DNA sequence: TGTGCCAGCAGTTACTCAGGGAACAATCAGCCCCAGCATTTT.

This clone was seen a single time. The chain uses TRBV7-9 and TRBJ2-2; possible D gene TRBD1, 5 bases. V was pared by 6 bases and J by 3 bases, with 17 bases between. The length of the CDR3 is 16 residues. Germline V gene data show CDR1 as SEHNR and CDR2 as FQNEAQ (reference sequence). CDR3 residues: CASRPGFRFDTGELFF. For the CDR3, the DNA is TGTGCCAGCAGGCCAGGGTTTCGATTTGACACCGGGGAGCTGTTTTTT. Using reference TRBV7-9 and TRBJ2-2 for the parts outside the CDR3, the full variable domain is DTGVSQNPRHKITKRGQNVTFRCDPISEHNRLYWYRQTLGQGPEFLTYFQNEAQLEKSRLLSDRFSAERPKGSFSTLEIQRTEQGDSAMYLCASRPGFRFDTGELFFGEGSRLTVL.

The table lists this clone with a count of one. The rearrangement links TRBV4-3 to TRBJ1-2; D unclear. Germline V gives CDR1 LGHNA, CDR2 YSLEER. CDR3 size: 13 residues. V shed 4 bases and J shed 4 bases, with 10 bases lying between them. CDR3 protein: CASSPWGGYGYTF. The CDR3 bases are TGCGCCAGCAGCCCCTGGGGTGGCTATGGCTACACCTTC.

The chain joins TRBV3-1 (or the pseudogene TRBV3-2) to TRBJ1-2; D is perhaps TRBD1 (5 bases). The germline V and J ends were trimmed by 3 bases and 5 bases, with 10 bases remaining between them. Germline V gene sequence: CDR1 LGHDT, CDR2 YNNKEL (reference sequence). This CDR3 has 13 residues. The CDR3 protein is CASSHPDRYGYTF. The CDR3 DNA reads as TGTGCCAGCAGCCACCCCGACAGATATGGCTACACCTTC.

The chain carries TRBV6-1 and TRBJ1-3; unclear D gene. This CDR3 has 15 residues. V lost 1 base and J 0 bases, leaving 7 bases between the germline ends. Germline V gene lookup returns CDR1 MNHNS and CDR2 SASEGT. The CDR3 coding sequence is TGTGCCAGCAGTGAAGGGTCGGCCTCTGGAAACACCATATATTTT. This sequence encodes CASSEGSASGNTIYF.

This chain joins TRBV9 and TRBJ2-3; TRBD2 aligns across 10 bases. The CDR3 extends over 15 amino acids. CDR1 is SGDLS and CDR2 is YYNGEE in the germline V gene. V trimming: 0 bases; J trimming: 5 bases; junction bases outside the gene matches: 3. The CDR3 loop reads CASSVGASGGDTQYF. CDR3 in DNA: TGTGCCAGCAGCGTAGGGGCTAGCGGGGGAGATACGCAGTATTTT.

V and J are TRBV6-5 and TRBJ2-4; TRBD1 matches 9 bases. The CDR3 covers 15 residues. The trim removed 0 bases at V and 7 bases at J, leaving 4 bases unmatched. Germline loops: CDR1 MNHEY, CDR2 SVGAGI. CDR3 in amino acids: CASSYSTGGGNIQYF. The CDR3 bases are TGTGCCAGCAGTTACTCCACAGGGGGCGGGAACATTCAGTACTTC.

The chain carries TRBV11-1 and TRBJ1-6; D gene uncertain. Trimming left V 2 bases short and J 8 bases short, with 13 bases between. Germline assignment: CDR1 SGHAT and CDR2 FQDESV (reference sequence). This CDR3 has 15 amino acids. The CDR3 protein is CASSLNSAEYSPLHF. The CDR3 DNA reads TGTGCCAGCAGCTTAAATTCGGCAGAGTATTCACCCCTCCACTTT.

J is TRBJ2-3 and V is TRBV6-1; 7 nucleotides agree with TRBD1. The CDR3 runs to 14 residues. Trimming removed 3 bases from V and 5 bases from J; junction bases left unmatched: 5. Germline V CDR1 and CDR2: MNHNS, SASEGT. The CDR3 nucleotides are TGTGCCAGCAGTGAGCAGGGGGAAGAAGATACGCAGTATTTT. Its protein is CASSEQGEEDTQYF.

The chain combines TRBV13 with TRBJ1-2; D is undetermined. This CDR3 is 13 amino acids long. The germline CDR1 and CDR2 sequences are PRHDT and FYEKMQ (reference sequence). Trimming left V 4 bases short and J 3 bases short, with 9 bases between. As DNA, the CDR3 is TGTGCCAGCAGCTCGGTATTCTACTATGGCTACACCTTC. Translated, it gives CASSSVFYYGYTF.

V and J are TRBV6-1 and TRBJ1-1, with TRBD1 matching 11 bases. The V segment lost 3 bases and the J segment 7 bases; nucleotides outside the gene matches: 7. CDR3 length: 15 residues. Germline V CDR1 and CDR2: MNHNS, SASEGT. DNA of the CDR3: TGTGCCAGCAGTGAGCAGGACAGGGGGCAGAGTGAAGCTTTCTTT. It is translated as CASSEQDRGQSEAFF.

This clone occurred once. The DNA for the CDR3 is TGTGCCAGCAGCGTAGGGGTCGGGTGGTCAGGTGGCTACACCTTC. It is translated as CASSVGVGWSGGYTF. The chain uses TRBV9 and TRBJ1-2, with D unresolved. Germline V gene sequence: CDR1 SGDLS, CDR2 YYNGEE. This CDR3 spans 15 amino acids. The germline V and J ends were trimmed by 0 bases and 7 bases, with 16 bases remaining between them. The full variable domain, completed using reference TRBV9 and TRBJ1-2, is DSGVTQTPKHLITATGQRVTLRCSPRSGDLSVYWYQQSLDQGLQFLIQYYNGEERAKGNILERFSAQQFPDLHSELNLSSLELGDSALYFCASSVGVGWSGGYTFGSGTRLTVV.

The chain recombines TRBV5-1 with TRBJ1-1; 8 nucleotides match TRBD1. The CDR3 consists of 14 residues. CDR1 is SGHRS, CDR2 YFSETQ, per germline. V gave up 5 bases and J gave up 6 bases; unmatched junction bases: 9. CDR3 region: CASSSTGAWAEAFF. CDR3 sequence (DNA): TGCGCCAGCAGTTCGACAGGGGCATGGGCTGAAGCTTTCTTT. Full variable domain (outside the CDR3, taken from reference TRBV5-1 and TRBJ1-1): KAGVTQTPRYLIKTRGQQVTLSCSPISGHRSVSWYQQTPGQGLQFLFEYFSETQRNKGNFPGRFSGRQFSNSRSEMNVSTLELGDSALYLCASSSTGAWAEAFFGQGTRLTVV.

The rearrangement links TRBV25-1 to TRBJ2-2, with TRBD1 matching 8 bases. The CDR3 has 18 residues. With 4 bases clipped from V and 0 bases from J, the junction kept 10 bases outside the gene matches. Germline lookup yields CDR1 MGHDK and CDR2 SYGVNS. The CDR3 protein is CASSAPYRTGTNTGELFF. The CDR3 region has the DNA TGTGCCAGCAGTGCCCCGTACCGGACAGGGACGAACACCGGGGAGCTGTTTTTT.

The chain combines TRBV7-9 with TRBJ2-3; TRBD2 might be the D (5 bases). The V gene lost 5 bases and the J gene lost 5 bases, with 14 bases spanning the gap. The CDR3 totals 14 residues. CDR1 and CDR2 from the germline V gene are SEHNR and FQNEAQ (reference sequence). The DNA of the CDR3 is TGTGCCAGCAGCGCCGGGGTCCGGGGAGATACGCAGTATTTT. Its translation is CASSAGVRGDTQYF.

The chain carries TRBV6-6 and TRBJ2-3, with TRBD2 matching 13 bases. Germline assignment: CDR1 MNHNY and CDR2 SVGAGI (reference sequence). The CDR3 totals 16 residues. V lost 1 base and J lost 6; bases outside the gene matches: 4. CDR3 in amino acids: CASSYLTSGGADTQYF. The CDR3 DNA is TGTGCCAGCAGTTACTTAACTAGCGGGGGGGCGGATACGCAGTATTTT.

This chain joins TRBV7-2 and TRBJ2-3; TRBD2 matches at 11 bases. Per germline, CDR1 SGHTA and CDR2 FQGNSA. This CDR3 is built from 16 residues. The J segment lost 4 bases and the V segment lost 6 bases, leaving 9 bases of the junction unmatched. The DNA of the CDR3 is TGTGCCAGCAGACTATCTAGCGGGGGGTGGTCAGATACGCAGTATTTT. Residues: CASRLSSGGWSDTQYF. Full variable domain (remainder filled in from reference TRBV7-2 and TRBJ2-3): GAGVSQSPSNKVTEKGKDVELRCDPISGHTALYWYRQSLGQGLEFLIYFQGNSAPDKSGLPSDRFSAERTGGSVSTLTIQRTQQEDSAVYLCASRLSSGGWSDTQYFGPGTRLTVL.

In its sample, this clone was seen once. V is TRBV28 and J is TRBJ1-3; D is unresolved. The V end was cut by 6 bases, the J end by 0 bases, with 9 bases between. CDR1 MDHEN and CDR2 SYDVKM come from the germline V gene. CDR3 size: 14 residues. CDR3 bases: TGTGCCAGCAGCCTGCGATACTCTGGAAACACCATATATTTT. Amino acid sequence: CASSLRYSGNTIYF.

V gene TRBV18 combines with J gene TRBJ1-4; TRBD1 agrees at 7 bases. This CDR3 comprises 16 residues. Germline V gene sequence: CDR1 KGHSH, CDR2 LQKENI. Losses at the gene ends were 3 bases for V and 4 bases for J; bases not matched to a gene: 8. CDR3 loop: CASSPLTGQSNEKLFF. In DNA form, the CDR3 reads TGTGCCAGCTCACCCCTAACGGGACAGAGTAATGAAAAACTGTTTTTT. Filled out from reference TRBV18 and TRBJ1-4, the complete variable domain reads NAGVMQNPRHLVRRRGQEARLRCSPMKGHSHVYWYRQLPEEGLKFMVYLQKENIIDESGMPKERFSAEFPKEGPSILRIQQVVRGDSAAYFCASSPLTGQSNEKLFFGSGTQLSVL.

The chain joins TRBV19 to TRBJ1-2, with D maybe TRBD1 (6 bases). Germline assignment: CDR1 LNHDA and CDR2 SQIVND (reference sequence). The CDR3 spans 15 residues. V was trimmed by 1 base and J by 5 bases, leaving 14 bases between them. The CDR3 DNA reads TGTGCCAGTAGTATAGTAAAGGGGGGCCTTTATGGCTACACCTTC. It yields the protein CASSIVKGGLYGYTF.

The chain combines TRBV9 with TRBJ1-2, with a possible D match to TRBD1 (5 bases). V lost 4 bases to trimming and J lost 0 bases, with 16 bases between them. The CDR3 is 16 residues long. Germline values: CDR1 SGDLS, CDR2 YYNGEE. The CDR3 DNA reads as TGTGCCAGCAGCCCTCGGTGGGGCCCAGCTAACTATGGCTACACCTTC. It codes for CASSPRWGPANYGYTF.

V and J are TRBV9 and TRBJ2-2, with 7 bases lining up with TRBD2. Losses at the gene ends were 2 bases for V and 2 bases for J; bases not matched to a gene: 6. The CDR3 has 16 amino acids. CDR1 and CDR2 (germline): SGDLS, YYNGEE. CDR3 in amino acids: CASSVSGGLNTGELFF. The DNA for the CDR3 is TGTGCCAGCAGCGTTTCCGGGGGACTAAACACCGGGGAGCTGTTTTTT.

The chain recombines TRBV7-2 with TRBJ1-1; TRBD1 is a possible D gene (5 bases). This CDR3 is built from 14 residues. Germline V gene data show CDR1 as SGHTA and CDR2 as FQGNSA. V lost 4 bases to trimming and J lost 1 base, with 10 bases between them. DNA for the CDR3: TGTGCCAGCAGCTGGGGACGGTCGAACACTGAAGCTTTCTTT. Protein sequence: CASSWGRSNTEAFF.